These T cell receptor beta chains were read from a single sample in a study of blood T cell repertoires in COVID-19. Profiled with immunoSEQ multiplex PCR; TCRdb holds only in-frame clones, not every one. The sample has a few hundred thousand clones, approximately 90% seen once. The specimen sequenced was PBMCs or T cells enriched from blood (not recorded which). These receptors were obtained from a woman between 40 and 50 years old who had been exposed to COVID-19. CDR3s include the opening cysteine and the closing phenylalanine or tryptophan. A D gene is named only where the DNA matches it firmly. A row's size may be missing; if present it is once, few, many or a size class.

>.|14|.|TRBJ2-5|TRBV5-8
TGTGCCAGCAGCTTTTATCCCGGTCAAGAGACCCAGTACTTC
CASSFYPGQETQYF
>once|13|.|TRBJ1-4|TRBV12-5
TGTGCTAGTGGTTTAGGAGGGGTAGCAAAACTGTTTTTT
CASGLGGVAKLFF
>.|14|TRBD2|TRBJ2-1|TRBV30
TGTGCCGCCATCGGGACTAGGGGGGTCAATGAGCAGTTCTTC
CAAIGTRGVNEQFF
>.|15|TRBD1|TRBJ2-1|TRBV5-4
TGTGCCAGCAGCTTGGTGAGGGGGCCCTACAATGAGCAGTTCTTC
CASSLVRGPYNEQFF
>.|13|TRBD1|TRBJ1-6|TRBV27
TGTGCCAGCAGTTCAGGGGGGAATTCACCCCTCCACTTT
CASSSGGNSPLHF
>once|15|.|TRBJ1-6|TRBV3-1/TRBV3-2
TGTGCCAGCAGCCAAGGGCGGGGCGATAATTCACCCCTCCACTTT
CASSQGRGDNSPLHF
>.|17|TRBD1|TRBJ2-7|TRBV2
TGTGCCAGCAGTGAGGGACAGGGGGCTGATTTTTCCTACGAGCAGTACTTC
CASSEGQGADFSYEQYF
>few|16|.|TRBJ2-5|TRBV3-1/TRBV3-2
TGTGCCAGCAGCCAAGAAGGGCTAGGACTCCAAGAGACCCAGTACTTC
CASSQEGLGLQETQYF
>.|18|TRBD2|TRBJ2-5|TRBV24-1
TGTGCCACCAGTGACTGCAGACTAGCGGGGGGGCTCTGTGAGACCCAGTACTTC
CATSDCRLAGGLCETQYF
>.|16|.|TRBJ1-3|TRBV6-5
TGTGCCAGCAGTTATTCCCACGGCAGGGGAGGAAACACCATATATTTT
CASSYSHGRGGNTIYF
>.|14|.|TRBJ1-2|TRBV10-3
TGTGCCATCAGTTTGACAGATACTAACTATGGCTACACCTTC
CAISLTDTNYGYTF
>.|17|.|TRBJ1-5|TRBV12-2
TGTGCAAGTCGCTTAATACCTATGTGGGGGGGCAATCAGCCCCAGCATTTT
CASRLIPMWGGNQPQHF
>.|14|TRBD1|TRBJ1-6|TRBV19
TGTGCCAGTAGTACCAAAGACAGGGACTCACCCCTCCACTTT
CASSTKDRDSPLHF
>.|15|.|TRBJ2-2|TRBV7-3
TGTGCCAGCAGCCCTCATGCAGGGTCAACCGGGGAGCTGTTTTTT
CASSPHAGSTGELFF
>.|15|.|TRBJ2-1|TRBV6-4
TGTGCCAGCAGCCCCGGAACCGGGTCTTACAATGAGCAGTTCTTC
CASSPGTGSYNEQFF
>.|13|TRBD1|TRBJ1-1|TRBV6-9
TGTGCCAGCAGTCCCACAGGGGGCACTGAAGCTTTCTTT
CASSPTGGTEAFF
>.|14|.|TRBJ1-4|TRBV18
TGTGCCAGCTCACAGACAGCAACTAATGAAAAACTGTTTTTT
CASSQTATNEKLFF
>.|17|TRBD1|TRBJ1-2|TRBV5-1
TGCGCCAGCAGCCCTGGCCATCCGGGACAGGGATACTATGGCTACACCTTC
CASSPGHPGQGYYGYTF
>.|16|.|TRBJ1-2|TRBV30
TGTGCCTGGAGTCAGTCCGGGCCCCAGGGGAGGGGTGGCTACACCTTC
CAWSQSGPQGRGGYTF
>.|17|TRBD1|TRBJ1-5|TRBV28
TGTGCCAGCCTCCCCGGGACAGGGGATTCGGTGGGTCAGCCCCAGCATTTT
CASLPGTGDSVGQPQHF
>.|11|TRBD1|TRBJ1-1|TRBV11-3
TGTGCCAGCAGCTTTACAGGGGTCGCTTTCTTT
CASSFTGVAFF
>.|14|.|TRBJ1-6|TRBV19
TGTGCCAGTAGTATGGCGAGGCATAATTCACCCCTCCACTTT
CASSMARHNSPLHF
>.|12|.|TRBJ1-2|TRBV24-1
TGTGCCACCAGTGGGTTAGGGGATGGCTACACCTTC
CATSGLGDGYTF
>.|13|.|TRBJ2-7|TRBV5-6
TGTGCCAGCAGCTTGGGGGGAGCGAACGAGCAGTACTTC
CASSLGGANEQYF
>.|16|.|TRBJ1-3|TRBV7-2
TGTGCCAGCAGTCTAAACTCCGGGATCTCTGGAAACACCATATATTTT
CASSLNSGISGNTIYF
>.|12|.|TRBJ2-5|TRBV12-3/TRBV12-4
TGTGCCAGCAGTTTCTGGAGGGAGACCCAGTACTTC
CASSFWRETQYF
>.|16|TRBD1|TRBJ2-2|TRBV3-1/TRBV3-2
TGTGCCAGCAGCCAAGTCAGGACAGGGGGCACCGGGGAGCTGTTTTTT
CASSQVRTGGTGELFF
>.|17|.|TRBJ2-4|TRBV5-1
TGCGCCAGCACCATTGGGGGAGGACCACGTACCAAAAACATTCAGTACTTC
CASTIGGGPRTKNIQYF
>once|16|TRBD1|TRBJ1-6|TRBV7-9
TGTGCCAGCAGCTCCGGGACAGGGAATCGAAATTCACCCCTCCACTTT
CASSSGTGNRNSPLHF
>.|15|.|TRBJ1-1|TRBV11-3
TGTGCCAGCAGCTTCAAGGACCGGGGGGCCACTGAAGCTTTCTTT
CASSFKDRGATEAFF
>few|15|TRBD1|TRBJ2-7|TRBV7-9
TGTGCCAGCAGCCGATCCGGGACAGGGGCCTACGAGCAGTACTTC
CASSRSGTGAYEQYF
>.|13|.|TRBJ1-2|TRBV12-3/TRBV12-4
TGTGCCAGCAGTTTATGGCGGGGTTCTGGCTACACCTTC
CASSLWRGSGYTF
>once|12|.|TRBJ1-3|TRBV9
TGTGCCAGCAGCGGACTGGGTAGCACCATATATTTT
CASSGLGSTIYF
>.|15|TRBD2|TRBJ2-5|TRBV24-1
TGTGCCACCAGTATCCCTAGCGGGAGTTCAGAGACCCAGTACTTC
CATSIPSGSSETQYF
>.|16|TRBD1|TRBJ2-5|TRBV11-3
TGTGCCAGCAGCTTCCCGGCAGGGGGCATGGGGGAGACCCAGTACTTC
CASSFPAGGMGETQYF
>.|14|.|TRBJ1-4|TRBV3-1/TRBV3-2
TGTGCCAGCAGCCAAGATCTGGCTAGAGGGAAACTGTTTTTT
CASSQDLARGKLFF
>.|13|TRBD1|TRBJ1-5|TRBV27
TGTGCCAGCGGGGGACAGATAAATCAGCCCCAGCATTTT
CASGGQINQPQHF
>.|15|TRBD1|TRBJ1-3|TRBV11-2
TGTGCCAGCAGCCCCTCCGGGACAGGGAGAAACACCATATATTTT
CASSPSGTGRNTIYF
>.|13|TRBD1|TRBJ2-5|TRBV6-6
TGTGCCAGCAGTCCCCGGACAGGAGAGACCCAGTACTTC
CASSPRTGETQYF
>.|14|.|TRBJ1-2|TRBV7-9
TGTGCCAGCAGCTCAACTGCGGGCCCCGCTCTTGGCACCTTC
CASSSTAGPALGTF
>.|15|TRBD2|TRBJ2-1|TRBV19
TGTGCCAGTAGTGCAGAGGGACTAGCCAATAATGAGCAGTTCTTC
CASSAEGLANNEQFF
>.|16|.|TRBJ1-4|TRBV18
TGTGCCAGCGCCGTTTCACGTGTTGCAGGTTTTGAAAAACTGTTTTTT
CASAVSRVAGFEKLFF
>few|13|.|TRBJ1-1|TRBV12-3/TRBV12-4
TGTGCCAGCAGTTTGGTGTCGGGGACTGAAGCTTTCTTT
CASSLVSGTEAFF
>.|14|TRBD1|TRBJ2-1|TRBV14
TGTGCCAGCAGCCGCAGGGGGCCCTACAATGAGCAGTTCTTC
CASSRRGPYNEQFF
>.|13|.|TRBJ1-1|TRBV11-2
TGTGCCAGCAGCCGAGGGAGGAACACTGAAGCTTTCTTT
CASSRGRNTEAFF
>.|15|.|TRBJ2-3|TRBV19
TGTGCCAGTAGTATTCTGGGTAGTCTAGCAGATACGCAGTATTTT
CASSILGSLADTQYF
>few|11|.|TRBJ2-7|TRBV23-1
TGCGCCATCAACTACGGGGGCGAGCAGTACTTC
CAINYGGEQYF
>.|15|TRBD1|TRBJ1-1|TRBV18
TGTGCCAGCTCACCAGGGACAGGGATGAACACTGAAGCTTTCTTT
CASSPGTGMNTEAFF
>once|15|.|TRBJ2-7|TRBV3-1/TRBV3-2
TGTGCCAGCAGCCCCAGGGGAGTTCCCTCCTACGAGCAGTACTTC
CASSPRGVPSYEQYF
>.|14|TRBD1|TRBJ2-3|TRBV18
TGTGCCAGCTCCCTGACAGGGCTCACAGATACGCAGTATTTT
CASSLTGLTDTQYF
>.|16|.|TRBJ2-2|TRBV9
TGTGCCAGCAGCCCACGAGGAGCGGCGAACACCGGGGAGCTGTTTTTT
CASSPRGAANTGELFF
>.|13|.|TRBJ1-3|TRBV30
TGTGCCTGGAGCGGGAACTCTGGAAACACCATATATTTT
CAWSGNSGNTIYF
>.|15|.|TRBJ1-5|TRBV27
TGTGCCAGCAGTTCGCGGGGGAATAGCAATCAGCCCCAGCATTTT
CASSSRGNSNQPQHF
>.|12|.|TRBJ2-7|TRBV5-5
TGTGCCAGCAGCTTGGAGGGGTACGAGCAGTACTTC
CASSLEGYEQYF
>.|12|.|TRBJ1-6|TRBV30
TGTGCCTGGAGTCCCTTCGATTCACCCCTCCACTTT
CAWSPFDSPLHF